This TCR beta chain was identified during a study of T cell responses to AZD1222 COVID-19 vaccine. Study-level background: Whether given at about 4 or about 12 weeks, second doses were pooled.

The germline V gene has CDR1 SGDLS and CDR2 YYNGEE. The CDR3 extends over 14 amino acids. V was shortened by 1 base and J by 0 bases, with 5 bases between the two germline ends. The method was immunoSEQ multiplex PCR; TCRdb's version includes in-frame clones alone and lacks a portion of them. Of around 99,000 clones listed, 70% to 90% are singletons. This clone has only a few counts. Antigen: not known. Overall study results and limits: Clonal diversity was possibly underestimated; the donors were predominantly white British and more often female. Close to half of spike-specific TCRs reportedly recognize unmutated variant regions.

This material consisted of peripheral blood, taken on day 0 of AZD1222 vaccination. The sequence was obtained from an adult in good health. J is TRBJ1-3 and V is TRBV9; no definite D call. The CDR3 loop reads CASSVTDSGNTIYF. Written as DNA, the CDR3 is TGTGCCAGCAGCGTAACGGACTCTGGAAACACCATATATTTT.